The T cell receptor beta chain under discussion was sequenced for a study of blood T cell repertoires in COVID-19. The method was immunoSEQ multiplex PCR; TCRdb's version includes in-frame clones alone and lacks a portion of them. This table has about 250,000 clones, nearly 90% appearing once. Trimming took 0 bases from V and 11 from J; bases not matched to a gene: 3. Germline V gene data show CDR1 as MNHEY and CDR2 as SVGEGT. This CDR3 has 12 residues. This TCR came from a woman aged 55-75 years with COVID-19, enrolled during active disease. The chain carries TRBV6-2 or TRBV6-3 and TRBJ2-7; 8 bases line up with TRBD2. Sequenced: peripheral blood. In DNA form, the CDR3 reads TGTGCCAGCAGTTACTCTGCGCGGGGGGAGTACTTC. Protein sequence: CASSYSARGEYF.